This T cell receptor beta chain was found in a study of blood T cell repertoires in COVID-19. About the study: The cDNA or gDNA used as material had been derived from T cells, B-cell-depleted T cells, or PBMCs.

CDR3 length: 16 amino acids. Germline-derived CDR1 and CDR2 are MDHEN and SYDVKM. V lost 4 bases and J lost 4; bases outside the gene matches: 5. While infection was still active, Seattle patients were enrolled and then followed longitudinally. In the authors' workflow: Reference gene primer amplification in the assay estimated nucleated cell counts. Libraries were prepared by immunoSEQ multiplex PCR; TCRdb keeps only in-frame clonotypes and omits some of them. The DNA gave D and trimming, while V, J and clone size come from that table. The data contain about 200,000 clones, roughly 80% of them seen just once; the ten biggest clones take up under 0.95%.

The specimen sequenced was peripheral blood. This rearrangement joins TRBV28 to TRBJ2-5; 14 positions match TRBD2. The sequence was obtained from a man in his sixties with COVID-19, enrolled during active disease. CDR3 region: CASSSGTSGSRETQYF. Written as DNA, the CDR3 is TGTGCCAGCAGTTCAGGGACTAGCGGGAGTCGAGAGACCCAGTACTTC.